These 31 T cell receptor beta chains originate from one sample sequenced in a study of cytomegalovirus exposure and HLA in healthy donors. 13 Jbeta primers and 60 Vbeta primers were used for the PCR. The repertoire was sequenced with immunoSEQ multiplex PCR; TCRdb's copy has only in-frame clones and lacks some. The sample contains 150,000 to 200,000 clones, 60% to 80% of which appear only once. Specimen: PBMCs. The receptors were gathered from a middle-aged woman in good health and CMV-seropositive.

The chain is built from TRBV19 and TRBJ2-2; 11 bases line up with TRBD2. V shed 4 bases and J 1 base; nucleotides not matched to a gene: 2. Germline CDR1 reads LNHDA; CDR2 reads SQIVND (reference sequence). The CDR3 is made up of 16 amino acids. The CDR3 DNA follows: TGTGCCAGTAGTAGGGGACTAGCGGTGAACACCGGGGAGCTGTTTTTT. Amino acid sequence: CASSRGLAVNTGELFF.

This clone was seen only once. The chain links TRBV28 to TRBJ1-2; 10 bases agree with TRBD1. V was pared by 6 bases and J by 3 bases, with 10 bases of the junction left unmatched. This CDR3 contains 16 residues. Per germline, CDR1 MDHEN and CDR2 SYDVKM. DNA of the CDR3: TGTGCCAGCAGCTCCTCCGAGACAGGGGGCGACTATGGCTACACCTTC. Its translation is CASSSSETGGDYGYTF.

V and J are TRBV28 and TRBJ2-7; D is possibly TRBD2 (6 bases). The V gene's germline CDR1 is MDHEN and CDR2 SYDVKM. Trimming left V 5 bases short and J 7 bases short, with 21 bases between. This CDR3 is 15 amino acids long. CDR3 sequence: CASSPSPGRGLEQYF. The CDR3 DNA reads TGTGCCAGCAGTCCCTCCCCGGGTCGGGGGTTGGAGCAGTACTTC.

This clone was detected once. V gene TRBV5-1 combines with J gene TRBJ2-5, with D tentatively TRBD2 (6 bases). Germline V gives CDR1 SGHRS, CDR2 YFSETQ. CDR3 length: 14 amino acids. The V end was cut by 1 base, the J end by 2 bases, with 9 bases between. As DNA, the CDR3 is TGCGCCAGCAGCTTGCCCGGGAGACAAGAGACCCAGTACTTC. This translates into CASSLPGRQETQYF.

Turning to this clone: Other DNA sequences within the sample encode an identical CDR3. This sequence joins TRBV19 and TRBJ2-7, with D perhaps matching TRBD1 (6 bases). Trimming shortened V by 3 bases and J by 1 base, and 10 bases separated the two germline ends. The CDR3 runs to 14 residues. Germline V gives CDR1 LNHDA, CDR2 SQIVND (reference sequence). The CDR3 is CASSIGQGSYEQYF. In DNA form, the CDR3 reads TGTGCCAGTAGTATCGGGCAGGGGTCCTACGAGCAGTACTTC.

The chain is built from TRBV7-2 and TRBJ2-5; D is perhaps TRBD1 (6 bases). The CDR3 has 13 residues. Germline V lookup: CDR1 SGHTA, CDR2 FQGNSA. Trimming pared 5 bases from V and 4 bases from J, leaving 11 bases between. DNA for the CDR3: TGTGCCAGCAGCGACCCAGGGGCAGAGACCCAGTACTTC. The encoded protein is CASSDPGAETQYF.

This clone was seen just once. V is TRBV9 and J is TRBJ2-6; D call uncertain. The length of the CDR3 is 13 residues. Per germline, CDR1 SGDLS and CDR2 YYNGEE. The ends were cut back, 6 bases at V and 4 bases at J, with 8 bases in the middle. The CDR3 DNA follows: TGTGCCAGCACCCCGTCCGGGGCCAACGTCCTGACTTTC. This sequence encodes CASTPSGANVLTF.

The chain joins TRBV20-1 to TRBJ1-2; D call uncertain. The V gene's germline CDR1 is DFQATT and CDR2 SNEGSKA (reference sequence). The CDR3 totals 11 residues. The V end lost 3 bases, the J end lost 4 bases, and 6 bases lay between the germline ends. The CDR3 is CSASDSYGYTF. DNA for the CDR3: TGCAGTGCTAGCGACTCCTATGGCTACACCTTC.

The rearrangement links TRBV19 to TRBJ2-1; perhaps TRBD1 as D (6 bases). CDR3 size: 15 residues. Per the germline V gene, CDR1 is LNHDA and CDR2 is SQIVND (reference sequence). V shed 8 bases and J shed 10 bases, with 24 bases lying between them. CDR3 protein: CASRSDMRGGREQFF. The CDR3 nucleotides read TGTGCCAGTCGTTCCGACATGAGAGGGGGTAGGGAGCAGTTCTTC.

The rearrangement joins TRBV27 to TRBJ2-5, with D perhaps TRBD2 (6 bases). The DNA end favors TRBJ2-7, so the J call may be wrong. CDR1 MNHEY and CDR2 SMNVEV come from the germline V gene (reference sequence). CDR3 length: 16 residues. The CDR3 sequence is CASISLGSGRDYEQYF. The CDR3 bases are TGTGCCAGCATATCACTCGGGAGCGGGCGAGACTACGAGCAGTACTTC.

CDR3 amino acids: CASSETGGHQPQHF. The CDR3 nucleotides read TGCGCCAGCAGCGAAACAGGGGGCCATCAGCCCCAGCATTTT. The chain uses TRBV5-1 and TRBJ1-5, with TRBD1 matching 9 bases. J lost 5 bases, V lost 4 bases, and 4 bases had no gene match. Germline CDR1 reads SGHRS; CDR2 reads YFSETQ. The CDR3 is 14 amino acids.

This clone was seen only a few times. This chain joins TRBV7-2 and TRBJ2-7, with D unclear. The V end lost 5 bases, the J end lost 2 bases, and 7 bases lay between the germline ends. The CDR3 spans 12 residues. Germline CDR1 is SGHTA and CDR2 is FQGNSA. CDR3 coding DNA: TGTGCCAGCAGCCCCTCTCCCTACGAGCAGTACTTC. This sequence encodes CASSPSPYEQYF. Complete variable domain (other parts from reference TRBV7-2 and TRBJ2-7): GAGVSQSPSNKVTEKGKDVELRCDPISGHTALYWYRQSLGQGLEFLIYFQGNSAPDKSGLPSDRFSAERTGGSVSTLTIQRTQQEDSAVYLCASSPSPYEQYFGPGTRLTVT.

V is TRBV6-5 and J is TRBJ2-7, with 7 positions matching TRBD2. With V trimmed by 5 bases and J by 0 bases, 7 bases remained unmatched. Germline V gene lookup returns CDR1 MNHEY and CDR2 SVGAGI. CDR3 length: 15 amino acids. CDR3: CASSTIGTTSYEQYF. CDR3 nucleotides: TGTGCCAGCAGTACGATCGGGACTACCTCCTACGAGCAGTACTTC.

The rearrangement links TRBV5-6 to TRBJ1-2, with D perhaps TRBD1 (5 bases). Per germline, CDR1 SGHDT and CDR2 YYEEEE. CDR3 size: 15 residues. Trimming left V 0 bases short and J 4 bases short, with 13 bases between. The CDR3 protein is CASSLARGAGYGYTF. In DNA form, the CDR3 reads TGTGCCAGCAGCTTGGCAAGGGGCGCCGGCTATGGCTACACCTTC.

This clone is a singleton in its sample. The chain's CDR3 is CSAPSTGEQFF. The CDR3 region has the DNA TGCAGTGCTCCTTCGACGGGGGAGCAGTTCTTC. The J gene is TRBJ2-1, the V gene TRBV20-1; perhaps TRBD2 as D (5 bases). The CDR3 extends over 11 amino acids. Germline-derived CDR1 and CDR2 are DFQATT and SNEGSKA (reference sequence). Trimming shortened V by 5 bases and J by 10 bases, and 12 bases separated the two germline ends.

This chain links TRBV30 with TRBJ2-7; 12 bases fit TRBD2. The CDR3 extends over 17 amino acids. Germline CDR1 GTSNPN, CDR2 SVGIG (reference sequence). J was trimmed by 2 bases and V by 1 base; bases with no gene match: 9. CDR3: CAWSGTTSGSPPYEQYF. The CDR3 DNA follows: TGTGCCTGGAGTGGTACGACTAGCGGGAGCCCCCCCTACGAGCAGTACTTC.

The rearrangement uses TRBV4-3 and TRBJ2-7; D is undetermined. V lost 0 bases, J lost 3 bases, and 6 bases lay in between. In germline, CDR1 is LGHNA, CDR2 YSLEER. The CDR3 sequence is 13 residues long. CDR3 loop: CASSQDPNYEQYF. In DNA, the CDR3 is TGCGCCAGCAGCCAAGATCCAAACTACGAGCAGTACTTC.

The table lists this clone with a few counts. The chain couples TRBV5-4 to TRBJ1-1, with no clear D. The CDR3 spans 14 residues. Germline loops: CDR1 SGHNT, CDR2 YYREEE (reference sequence). V was pared by 0 bases and J by 1 base, with 7 bases between. The CDR3 loop is CASSLDFWNTEAFF. The CDR3 bases are TGTGCCAGCAGCTTGGATTTCTGGAACACTGAAGCTTTCTTT.

This chain uses TRBV30 with TRBJ1-2; 9 bases align to TRBD1. CDR1 GTSNPN and CDR2 SVGIG come from the germline V gene (reference sequence). The CDR3 is 13 residues long. Germline trimming cut 3 bases from V and 6 bases from J; bases unmatched to any gene: 5. The CDR3 DNA sequence: TGTGCCTGGAGGCCTGGGACAGGGCATGGCTACACCTTC. Translated: CAWRPGTGHGYTF.

This chain connects TRBV5-1 to TRBJ2-2; 9 bases match TRBD2. The CDR3 length is 16 residues. V shed 1 base and J 6 bases; nucleotides not matched to a gene: 7. The germline V gene encodes CDR1 SGHRS and CDR2 YFSETQ. For the CDR3, the DNA is TGCGCCAGCAGCTTGACTGGCGGGAGGGAGTCCGGGGAGCTGTTTTTT. Translation gives CASSLTGGRESGELFF.

The chain has TRBV5-1 and TRBJ2-5; D is perhaps TRBD2 (5 bases). Germline V gene sequence: CDR1 SGHRS, CDR2 YFSETQ. The CDR3 has 13 amino acids. Trimming took 0 bases from V and 5 from J, leaving 8 bases between them. The CDR3 DNA reads TGCGCCAGCAGCTTGGGAGGGAAGGAGACCCAGTACTTC. Translation gives CASSLGGKETQYF.

The chain carries TRBV5-5 and TRBJ1-1; 11 nucleotides match TRBD1. CDR3 size: 15 residues. The J segment lost 7 bases and the V segment lost 4 bases, leaving 9 bases of the junction unmatched. Germline-derived CDR1 and CDR2 are SGHKS and YYEKEE (reference sequence). As DNA, the CDR3 is TGTGCCAGCAGCGCCGGGACAGGGGGTTCCCGTGAAGCTTTCTTT. Protein product: CASSAGTGGSREAFF.

This clone was seen a few times. The chain employs TRBV28 and TRBJ1-1; 9 nucleotides line up with TRBD1. This CDR3 region has 14 residues. J was trimmed by 6 bases and V by 8 bases; bases with no gene match: 10. Germline lookup yields CDR1 MDHEN and CDR2 SYDVKM. CDR3 bases: TGTGCCAGCTCTGGGACAGGGATTAGATCTGAAGCTTTCTTT. It codes for CASSGTGIRSEAFF.

The chain carries TRBV5-4 and TRBJ1-4, with a possible D match to TRBD1 (5 bases). CDR1 is SGHNT, CDR2 YYREEE, per germline (reference sequence). CDR3 length equals 14 residues. V lost 5 bases, J lost 8 bases, and 16 bases lay in between. The CDR3 nucleotides are TGTGCCAGCAGGATCTGGCAGGGTTCCGAAAAACTGTTTTTT. This encodes CASRIWQGSEKLFF.

This chain uses TRBV27 with TRBJ2-1, with TRBD2 matching over 10 bases. The length of the CDR3 is 15 residues. Germline CDR1 MNHEY, CDR2 SMNVEV (reference sequence). Trimming at V came to 4 bases and at J to 4 bases, leaving 4 bases not matched to a gene. CDR3 nucleotides: TGTGCCAGCAGTTATGTGACTAGCGGGTACAATGAGCAGTTCTTC. It specifies CASSYVTSGYNEQFF.

The CDR3 spells CASSSLRGGHGYTF. DNA for the CDR3: TGTGCCAGCAGCTCCTTAAGGGGGGGTCATGGCTACACCTTC. The genes are TRBV5-4 and TRBJ1-2; a possible D gene is TRBD1 (6 bases). The CDR3 totals 14 residues. Germline V CDR1 and CDR2: SGHNT, YYREEE (reference sequence). Trimming took off 3 bases at V and 6 bases at J, with 15 bases between the two ends.

The chain combines TRBV19 with TRBJ1-4; D perhaps matches TRBD1 (6 bases). Trimming removed 4 bases from V and 0 bases from J, with 18 bases in between. Germline V gene data show CDR1 as LNHDA and CDR2 as SQIVND (reference sequence). CDR3 length: 18 residues. The CDR3 loop is CASSTRAGALATNEKLFF. CDR3 DNA sequence: TGTGCCAGTAGTACGAGGGCAGGGGCCCTTGCAACTAATGAAAAACTGTTTTTT.

The rearrangement joins TRBV10-2 to TRBJ1-5; the match to TRBD1 covers 7 bases. The V gene end was trimmed by 1 base and the J gene end by 10 bases; junction bases not matched to a gene: 19. CDR1 and CDR2 (germline): WSHSY, SAAADI. CDR3 length: 18 amino acids. CDR3 in amino acids: CASSELGGFDSIRSPQHF. CDR3 coding DNA: TGCGCCAGCAGTGAGTTAGGGGGCTTTGATTCCATCAGGTCACCCCAGCATTTT.

V is TRBV7-2 and J is TRBJ2-1; 13 bases fit TRBD2. This CDR3 has 17 amino acids. Looked up from germline, CDR1 is SGHTA and CDR2 is FQGNSA. The trim removed 11 bases at V and 5 bases at J, leaving 15 bases unmatched. CDR3 nucleotides: TGTGCCTCCCGGACTAGCGGGAGCCCTTTGCCGAACAATGAGCAGTTCTTC. The encoded protein is CASRTSGSPLPNNEQFF.

Regarding this clone: Germline is not matched at one junction end, which may reflect a read error. The chain employs TRBV5-1 and TRBJ1-4; 7 nucleotides align to TRBD1. This CDR3 contains 13 residues. Germline CDR1 and CDR2: SGHRS and YFSETQ. The CDR3 sequence: CASGTATNEQLFF. DNA of the CDR3: TGCGCCAGTGGGACAGCAACTAATGAACAACTGTTTTTT.

The genes are TRBV6-6 and TRBJ2-3, with 7 bases lining up with TRBD1. CDR3 length: 16 residues. Germline V gene sequence: CDR1 MNHNY, CDR2 SVGAGI (reference sequence). Germline trimming cut 6 bases from V and 3 bases from J; bases unmatched to any gene: 12. In DNA form, the CDR3 reads TGTGCCAGCAGGGTCATAGGGGGCGCTTGGACAGATACGCAGTATTTT. This translates into CASRVIGGAWTDTQYF.